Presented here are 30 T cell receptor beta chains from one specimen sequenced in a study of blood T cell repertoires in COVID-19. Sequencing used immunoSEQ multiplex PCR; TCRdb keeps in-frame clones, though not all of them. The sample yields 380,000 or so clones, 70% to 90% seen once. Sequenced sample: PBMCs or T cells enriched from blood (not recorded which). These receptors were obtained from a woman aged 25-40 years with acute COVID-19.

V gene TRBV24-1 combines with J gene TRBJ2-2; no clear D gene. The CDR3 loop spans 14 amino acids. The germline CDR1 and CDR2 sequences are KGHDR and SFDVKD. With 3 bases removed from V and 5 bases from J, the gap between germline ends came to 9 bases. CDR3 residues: CATSDPARTGELFF. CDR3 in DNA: TGTGCCACCAGTGATCCCGCCAGAACCGGGGAGCTGTTTTTT.

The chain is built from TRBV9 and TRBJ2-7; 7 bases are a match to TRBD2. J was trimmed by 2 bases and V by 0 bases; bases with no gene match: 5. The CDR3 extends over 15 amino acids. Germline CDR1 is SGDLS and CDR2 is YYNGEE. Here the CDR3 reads CASSVGEGTTYEQYF. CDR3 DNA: TGTGCCAGCAGCGTAGGGGAGGGGACTACCTACGAGCAGTACTTC.

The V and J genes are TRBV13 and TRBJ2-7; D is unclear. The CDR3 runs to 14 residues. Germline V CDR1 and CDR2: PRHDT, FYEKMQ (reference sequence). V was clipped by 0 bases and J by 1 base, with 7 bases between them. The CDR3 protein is CASSLGRQSYEQYF. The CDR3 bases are TGTGCCAGCAGCTTAGGCAGGCAATCCTACGAGCAGTACTTC.

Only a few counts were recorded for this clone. The CDR3 DNA reads TGTGCCAGTAGTTCCGACGGGGTTACGCAGTATTTT. This translates into CASSSDGVTQYF. The V and J genes are TRBV19 and TRBJ2-3; D possibly corresponds to TRBD2 (5 bases). Germline V gives CDR1 LNHDA, CDR2 SQIVND (reference sequence). The CDR3 is made up of 12 amino acids. V was clipped by 5 bases and J by 8 bases, with 11 bases between them.

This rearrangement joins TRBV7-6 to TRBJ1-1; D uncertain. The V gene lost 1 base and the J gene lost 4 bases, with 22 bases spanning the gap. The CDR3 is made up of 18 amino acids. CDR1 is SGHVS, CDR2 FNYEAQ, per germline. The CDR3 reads CASSLVRPGSPRSTEAFF. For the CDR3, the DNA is TGTGCCAGCAGCTTAGTACGCCCCGGGTCCCCACGGAGCACTGAAGCTTTCTTT.

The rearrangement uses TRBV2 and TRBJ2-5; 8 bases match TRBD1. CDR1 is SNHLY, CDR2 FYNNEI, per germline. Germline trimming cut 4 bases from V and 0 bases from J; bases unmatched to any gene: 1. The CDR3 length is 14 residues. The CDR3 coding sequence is TGTGCCAGCAGTGGGACAGGGTACCAAGAGACCCAGTACTTC. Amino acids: CASSGTGYQETQYF.

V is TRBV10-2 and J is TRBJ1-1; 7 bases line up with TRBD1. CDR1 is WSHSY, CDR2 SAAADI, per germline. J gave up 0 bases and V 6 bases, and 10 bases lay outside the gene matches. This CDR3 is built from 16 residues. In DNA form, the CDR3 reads TGCGCCAGCAGGGCTCTCCAAACAGGGGTGAACACTGAAGCTTTCTTT. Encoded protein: CASRALQTGVNTEAFF.

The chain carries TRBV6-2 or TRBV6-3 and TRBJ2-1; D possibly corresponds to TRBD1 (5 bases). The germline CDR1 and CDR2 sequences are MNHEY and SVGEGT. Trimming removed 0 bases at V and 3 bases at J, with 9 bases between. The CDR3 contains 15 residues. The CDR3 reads CASSYSRASYNEQFF. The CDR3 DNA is TGTGCCAGCAGTTACTCCAGGGCCAGCTACAATGAGCAGTTCTTC.

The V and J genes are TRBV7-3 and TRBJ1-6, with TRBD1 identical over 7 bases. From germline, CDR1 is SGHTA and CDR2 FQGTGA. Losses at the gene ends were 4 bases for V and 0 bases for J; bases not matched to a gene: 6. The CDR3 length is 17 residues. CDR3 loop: CASSSQGFPSYNSPLHF. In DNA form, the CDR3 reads TGTGCCAGCAGCTCACAGGGGTTCCCCTCCTATAATTCACCCCTCCACTTT.

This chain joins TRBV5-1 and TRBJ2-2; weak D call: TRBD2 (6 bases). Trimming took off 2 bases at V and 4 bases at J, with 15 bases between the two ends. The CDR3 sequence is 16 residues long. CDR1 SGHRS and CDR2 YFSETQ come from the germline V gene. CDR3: CASSLLPGVGTGELFF. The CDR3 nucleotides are TGCGCCAGCAGCTTACTCCCGGGGGTCGGCACCGGGGAGCTGTTTTTT.

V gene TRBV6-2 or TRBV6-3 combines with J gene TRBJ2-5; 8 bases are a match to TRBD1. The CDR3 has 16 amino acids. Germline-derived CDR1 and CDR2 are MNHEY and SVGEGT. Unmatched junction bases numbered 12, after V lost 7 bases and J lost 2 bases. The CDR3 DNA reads TGTGCCAGCACCCCGATAGAGGGGGACAGGCAAGAGACCCAGTACTTC. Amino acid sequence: CASTPIEGDRQETQYF.

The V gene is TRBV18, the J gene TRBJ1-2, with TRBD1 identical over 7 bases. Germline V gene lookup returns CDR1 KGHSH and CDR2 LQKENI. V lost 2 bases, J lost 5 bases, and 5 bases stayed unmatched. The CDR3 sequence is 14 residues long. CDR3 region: CASSPYRDSYGYTF. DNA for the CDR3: TGTGCCAGCTCACCATACCGGGACAGTTATGGCTACACCTTC. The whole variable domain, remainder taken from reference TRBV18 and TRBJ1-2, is NAGVMQNPRHLVRRRGQEARLRCSPMKGHSHVYWYRQLPEEGLKFMVYLQKENIIDESGMPKERFSAEFPKEGPSILRIQQVVRGDSAAYFCASSPYRDSYGYTFGSGTRLTVV.

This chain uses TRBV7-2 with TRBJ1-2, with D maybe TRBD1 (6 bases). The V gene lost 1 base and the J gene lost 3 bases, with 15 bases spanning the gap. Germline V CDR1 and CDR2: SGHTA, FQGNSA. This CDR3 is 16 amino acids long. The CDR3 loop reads CASSLGDTREDYGYTF. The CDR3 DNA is TGTGCCAGCAGCTTAGGGGACACCCGGGAGGACTATGGCTACACCTTC. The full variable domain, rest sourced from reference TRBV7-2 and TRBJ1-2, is GAGVSQSPSNKVTEKGKDVELRCDPISGHTALYWYRQSLGQGLEFLIYFQGNSAPDKSGLPSDRFSAERTGGSVSTLTIQRTQQEDSAVYLCASSLGDTREDYGYTFGSGTRLTVV.

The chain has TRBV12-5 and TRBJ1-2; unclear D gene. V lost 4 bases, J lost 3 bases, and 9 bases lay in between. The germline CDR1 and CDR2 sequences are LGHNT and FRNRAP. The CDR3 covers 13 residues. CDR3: CASGSPDYYGYTF. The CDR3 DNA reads TGTGCTAGTGGTTCCCCAGACTACTATGGCTACACCTTC.

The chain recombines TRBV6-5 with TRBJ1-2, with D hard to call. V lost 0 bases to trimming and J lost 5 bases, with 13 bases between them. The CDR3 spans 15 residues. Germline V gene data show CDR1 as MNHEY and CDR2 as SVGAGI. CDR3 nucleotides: TGTGCCAGCAGTTACTCGAATGCAGGTCTATATGGCTACACCTTC. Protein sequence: CASSYSNAGLYGYTF.

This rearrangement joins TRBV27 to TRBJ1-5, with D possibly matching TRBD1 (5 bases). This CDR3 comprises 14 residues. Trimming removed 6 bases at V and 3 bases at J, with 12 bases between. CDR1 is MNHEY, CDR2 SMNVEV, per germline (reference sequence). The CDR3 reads CASRAGTFNQPQHF. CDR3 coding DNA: TGTGCCAGCAGAGCAGGGACTTTCAATCAGCCCCAGCATTTT.

This CDR3 reads CASSPGTSTYEQYF. For the CDR3, the DNA is TGTGCCAGCAGCCCAGGGACATCTACCTACGAGCAGTACTTC. The chain employs TRBV7-7 and TRBJ2-7, with a possible D match to TRBD1 (6 bases). CDR1 and CDR2 from the germline V gene are SSHAT and FNYEAQ (reference sequence). V gave up 5 bases and J gave up 2 bases, with 13 bases separating them. There are 14 residues in the CDR3.

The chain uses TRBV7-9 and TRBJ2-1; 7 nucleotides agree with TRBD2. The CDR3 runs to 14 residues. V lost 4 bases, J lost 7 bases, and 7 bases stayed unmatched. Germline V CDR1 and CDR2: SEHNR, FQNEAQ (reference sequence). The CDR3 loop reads CASSSRLAWNEQFF. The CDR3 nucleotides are TGTGCCAGCAGCTCCCGACTAGCTTGGAATGAGCAGTTCTTC.

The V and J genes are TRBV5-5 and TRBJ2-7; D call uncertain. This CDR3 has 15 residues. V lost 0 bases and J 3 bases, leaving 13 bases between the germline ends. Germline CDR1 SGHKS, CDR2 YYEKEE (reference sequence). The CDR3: CASSLAIGSYYEQYF. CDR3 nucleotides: TGTGCCAGCAGCTTGGCCATTGGTAGTTACTACGAGCAGTACTTC.

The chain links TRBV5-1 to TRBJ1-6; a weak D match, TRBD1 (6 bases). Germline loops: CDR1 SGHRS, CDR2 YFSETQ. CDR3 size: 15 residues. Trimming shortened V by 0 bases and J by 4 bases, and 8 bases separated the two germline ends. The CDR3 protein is CASSLGGGYNSPLHF. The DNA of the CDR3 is TGCGCCAGCAGCTTGGGAGGGGGATATAATTCACCCCTCCACTTT.

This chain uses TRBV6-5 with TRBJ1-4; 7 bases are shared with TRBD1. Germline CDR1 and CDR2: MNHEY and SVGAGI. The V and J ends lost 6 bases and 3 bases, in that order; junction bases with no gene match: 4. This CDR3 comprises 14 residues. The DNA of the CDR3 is TGTGCCAGCAGGGTCGACAGGGCTAATGAAAAACTGTTTTTT. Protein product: CASRVDRANEKLFF.

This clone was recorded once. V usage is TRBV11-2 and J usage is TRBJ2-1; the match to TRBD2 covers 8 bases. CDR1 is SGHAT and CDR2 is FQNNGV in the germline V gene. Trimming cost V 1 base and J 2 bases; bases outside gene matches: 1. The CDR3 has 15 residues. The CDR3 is CASSLAGGTYNEQFF. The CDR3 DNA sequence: TGTGCCAGCAGCTTAGCGGGGGGGACCTACAATGAGCAGTTCTTC.

This CDR3 reads CASAGGSQLRSGNTIYF. CDR3 coding DNA: TGTGCCAGCGCGGGGGGCAGTCAACTAAGGTCTGGAAACACCATATATTTT. This chain connects TRBV9 to TRBJ1-3, with TRBD1 as a possible D gene (6 bases). V was trimmed by 7 bases and J by 1 base, leaving 21 bases between them. The length of the CDR3 is 17 residues. CDR1 SGDLS and CDR2 YYNGEE come from the germline V gene.

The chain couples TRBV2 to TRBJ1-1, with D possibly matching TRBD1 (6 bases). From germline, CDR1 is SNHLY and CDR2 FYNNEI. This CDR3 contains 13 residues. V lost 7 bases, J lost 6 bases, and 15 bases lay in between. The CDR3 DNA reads TGTGCCAGCAAATGGACAGCCTCCGCTGAAGCTTTCTTT. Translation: CASKWTASAEAFF.

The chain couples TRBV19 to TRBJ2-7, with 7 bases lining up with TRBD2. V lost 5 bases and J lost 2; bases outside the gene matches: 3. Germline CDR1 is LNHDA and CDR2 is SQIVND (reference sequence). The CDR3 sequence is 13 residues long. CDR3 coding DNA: TGTGCCAGTAGTGGGGGGGAAACCTACGAGCAGTACTTC. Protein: CASSGGETYEQYF.

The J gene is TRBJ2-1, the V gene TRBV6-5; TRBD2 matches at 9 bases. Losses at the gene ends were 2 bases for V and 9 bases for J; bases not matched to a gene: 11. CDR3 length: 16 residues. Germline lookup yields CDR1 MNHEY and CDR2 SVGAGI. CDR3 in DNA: TGTGCCAGCAGTTACCTTCCGGCGGGGGGGTCGGGTGAGCAGTTCTTC. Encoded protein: CASSYLPAGGSGEQFF.

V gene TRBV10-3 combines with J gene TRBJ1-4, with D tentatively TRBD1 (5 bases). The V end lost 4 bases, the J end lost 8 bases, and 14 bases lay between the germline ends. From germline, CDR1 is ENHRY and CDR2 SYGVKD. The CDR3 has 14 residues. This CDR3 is CAISAGREDEKLFF. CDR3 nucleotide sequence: TGTGCCATCAGTGCGGGCAGGGAGGACGAAAAACTGTTTTTT.

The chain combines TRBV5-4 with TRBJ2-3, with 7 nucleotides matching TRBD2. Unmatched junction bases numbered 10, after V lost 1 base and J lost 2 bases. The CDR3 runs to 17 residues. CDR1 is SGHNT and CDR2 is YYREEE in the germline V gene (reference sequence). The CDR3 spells CASSLFSGGGSTDTQYF. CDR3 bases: TGTGCCAGCAGCTTGTTCAGTGGGGGAGGGTCCACAGATACGCAGTATTTT.

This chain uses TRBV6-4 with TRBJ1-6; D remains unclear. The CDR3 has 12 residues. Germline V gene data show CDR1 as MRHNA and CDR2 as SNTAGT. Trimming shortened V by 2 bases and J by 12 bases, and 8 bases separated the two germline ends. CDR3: CASSDDGGPLHF. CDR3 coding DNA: TGTGCCAGCAGTGACGACGGCGGACCCCTCCACTTT.

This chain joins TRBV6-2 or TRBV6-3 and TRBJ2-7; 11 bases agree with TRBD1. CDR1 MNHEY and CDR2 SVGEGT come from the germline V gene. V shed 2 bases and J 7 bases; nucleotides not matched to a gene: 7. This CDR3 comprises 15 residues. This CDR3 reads CASSYLGTGGEEQYF. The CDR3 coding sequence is TGTGCCAGCAGTTACCTCGGGACAGGGGGAGAGGAGCAGTACTTC.